Listed below are T cell receptor beta chains from one sample, sequenced in a study of Ad26.COV2.S vaccination and SARS-CoV-2 variants. The protocol was immunoSEQ multiplex PCR, while the TCRdb copy is restricted to in-frame clones and leaves out a portion. The sample consists of 300,000 to 500,000 clones, approximately 91% of them appearing once. This specimen consisted of peripheral blood, obtained in a trial of Ad26.COV2.S vaccine versus placebo. Receptors originate from a person between 18 and 65 years old who received the Ad26.COV2.S COVID-19 vaccine or a placebo. CDR3s include the opening cysteine and the closing phenylalanine or tryptophan. D genes are given only for firm matches. Only part of the rows carry a size: once, few, many, or a class if the clone is expanded.

clone_size | j_call | v_call | d_call | cdr3_aa | cdr3_nt
- | TRBJ1-1 | TRBV10-3 | TRBD1 | CAITAGGGTEAFF | TGTGCCATCACAGCAGGGGGAGGCACTGAAGCTTTCTTT
- | TRBJ1-2 | TRBV6-5 | - | CASSYSGGAKGYTF | TGTGCCAGCAGTTACTCGGGGGGGGCTAAAGGCTACACCTTC
- | TRBJ2-3 | TRBV4-3 | TRBD1 | CASSQGQSDTQYF | TGCGCCAGCAGCCAGGGACAGTCAGATACGCAGTATTTT
- | TRBJ2-7 | TRBV4-1 | TRBD1 | CASSQEAGGLNEQYF | TGCGCCAGCAGCCAAGAGGCAGGGGGCTTGAACGAGCAGTACTTC
- | TRBJ2-7 | TRBV25-1 | - | CASRQSGMFEQYF | TGTGCCAGCCGACAGAGCGGAATGTTCGAGCAGTACTTC
- | TRBJ2-3 | TRBV7-2 | - | CASSPDRSYTDTQYF | TGTGCCAGCAGCCCAGACAGGTCCTACACAGATACGCAGTATTTT
- | TRBJ1-5 | TRBV10-1 | - | CASSEGTTSNQPQHF | TGCGCCAGCAGCGAAGGGACAACTAGCAATCAGCCCCAGCATTTT
- | TRBJ1-1 | TRBV7-9 | - | CASSLRFGGNTEAFF | TGTGCCAGCAGCTTAAGATTCGGGGGGAACACTGAAGCTTTCTTT
- | TRBJ1-1 | TRBV5-5 | - | CASSLAPNTEAFF | TGTGCCAGCAGCTTGGCACCGAACACTGAAGCTTTCTTT
- | TRBJ2-7 | TRBV2 | - | CASSEAANEQYF | TGTGCCAGCAGTGAAGCCGCCAACGAGCAGTACTTC
- | TRBJ2-2 | TRBV19 | - | CASSIPGPAGELFF | TGTGCCAGTAGTATACCGGGACCAGCCGGGGAGCTGTTTTTT
- | TRBJ1-4 | TRBV30 | - | CAWSSVGFNEKLFF | TGTGCCTGGAGTTCGGTGGGCTTTAATGAAAAACTGTTTTTT
- | TRBJ2-2 | TRBV10-1 | - | CASSSAGPPDQNTGELFF | TGCGCCAGCAGTAGTGCAGGGCCTCCTGACCAGAACACCGGGGAGCTGTTTTTT
- | TRBJ2-4 | TRBV10-1 | TRBD2 | CASSESRLAGGLAKNIQYF | TGCGCCAGCAGTGAGTCGAGGCTAGCGGGGGGGTTAGCCAAAAACATTCAGTACTTC
- | TRBJ2-5 | TRBV2 | - | CASLGGETQYF | TGTGCCAGCCTGGGGGGAGAGACCCAGTACTTC
- | TRBJ1-5 | TRBV10-3 | - | CATRQDLGNQPQHF | TGTGCCACCCGACAGGATCTGGGCAATCAGCCCCAGCATTTT
- | TRBJ1-1 | TRBV9 | - | CASSVVTRGRVSTEAFF | TGTGCCAGCAGCGTAGTAACCAGGGGAAGAGTGAGCACTGAAGCTTTCTTT
- | TRBJ1-1 | TRBV4-1 | TRBD1 | CASRRPGQGRPEAFF | TGCGCCAGCAGGCGACCGGGACAGGGGCGGCCTGAAGCTTTCTTT
- | TRBJ1-2 | TRBV12-3/TRBV12-4 | - | CASSRRGEYGYTF | TGTGCCAGCAGTCGCAGGGGCGAATATGGCTACACCTTC
- | TRBJ1-4 | TRBV6-6 | - | CASTKQVGGEKLFF | TGTGCCAGCACCAAACAGGTGGGGGGTGAAAAACTGTTTTTT
- | TRBJ1-2 | TRBV6-5 | - | CASSYIGTNYGYTF | TGTGCCAGCAGTTACATCGGGACGAACTATGGCTACACCTTC
few | TRBJ1-6 | TRBV6-4 | - | CASSEFGSASSYNSPLHF | TGTGCCAGCAGTGAATTTGGCAGCGCTAGCTCCTATAATTCACCCCTCCACTTT
- | TRBJ2-5 | TRBV4-3 | TRBD2 | CASSQDRVSGGSQETQYF | TGCGCCAGCAGCCAAGATCGTGTTAGCGGGGGGAGCCAAGAGACCCAGTACTTC
- | TRBJ1-1 | TRBV29-1 | - | CSARGPGRTEAFF | TGCAGCGCCAGAGGCCCCGGTCGAACTGAAGCTTTCTTT
- | TRBJ2-5 | TRBV5-1 | - | CASSRNQETQYF | TGCGCCAGCAGTAGAAATCAAGAGACCCAGTACTTC
- | TRBJ2-7 | TRBV6-5 | - | CASKQSYSGGNEQYF | TGTGCCAGCAAACAATCCTACAGTGGGGGGAACGAGCAGTACTTC
once | TRBJ1-1 | TRBV19 | - | CASSRVSLNTEAFF | TGTGCCAGTAGTAGGGTCAGCCTGAACACTGAAGCTTTCTTT
- | TRBJ1-3 | TRBV2 | - | CASSEDRAGNTIYF | TGTGCCAGCAGTGAAGACAGGGCTGGAAACACCATATATTTT